A single sample is the source of the 32 T cell receptor beta chains below, sequenced in a study of T cell clonotyping in hematopoietic cell transplantation. Method: immunoSEQ multiplex PCR; TCRdb's copy keeps in-frame clones and lacks some. The sample consists of thousands of clones, 65% to 90% of them appearing once. The specimen comprised PBMCs, sampled 180 days after allogeneic stem cell transplant. All receptors come from a female patient aged 25-40 years who had an allogeneic stem cell transplant, so the T cells may come from the graft donor. Some clones in this sample may be carry-over from other donors' samples.

The chain uses TRBV7-9 and TRBJ2-2, with D perhaps matching TRBD1 (5 bases). Germline CDR1 SEHNR, CDR2 FQNEAQ (reference sequence). The V and J ends lost 5 bases and 0 bases respectively, with 13 bases between them. There are 16 residues in the CDR3. CDR3 in DNA: TGTGCCAGCAGCCAAGACAGTTGGGCGAACACCGGGGAGCTGTTTTTT. Amino acid sequence: CASSQDSWANTGELFF. The full variable domain, with the rest looked up from reference TRBV7-9 and TRBJ2-2, is DTGVSQNPRHKITKRGQNVTFRCDPISEHNRLYWYRQTLGQGPEFLTYFQNEAQLEKSRLLSDRFSAERPKGSFSTLEIQRTEQGDSAMYLCASSQDSWANTGELFFGEGSRLTVL.

The J gene is TRBJ2-7, the V gene TRBV5-1, with 7 bases aligning to TRBD2. Germline CDR1 and CDR2: SGHRS and YFSETQ. Trimming removed 4 bases from V and 5 bases from J; junction bases left unmatched: 9. There are 14 residues in the CDR3. CDR3 protein: CASSAYGGTHEQYF. The CDR3, as DNA: TGCGCCAGCAGCGCATACGGGGGGACCCACGAGCAGTACTTC.

The chain links TRBV6-5 to TRBJ1-3; D unresolved. There are 14 residues in the CDR3. The ends were cut back, 5 bases at V and 0 bases at J, with 8 bases in the middle. Germline V gene lookup returns CDR1 MNHEY and CDR2 SVGAGI. CDR3 residues: CASSQRSSGNTIYF. The CDR3 DNA is TGTGCCAGCAGTCAGCGATCCTCTGGAAACACCATATATTTT.

V usage is TRBV11-1 and J usage is TRBJ2-3; tentatively, D is TRBD2 (6 bases). This CDR3 contains 15 residues. Per the germline V gene, CDR1 is SGHAT and CDR2 is FQDESV (reference sequence). Trimming pared 1 base from V and 1 base from J, leaving 9 bases between. The CDR3 DNA reads as TGTGCCAGCAGCTTAGTGTGGGGGGGCACAGATACGCAGTATTTT. Its translation is CASSLVWGGTDTQYF. The variable domain in full, with the rest retrieved from reference TRBV11-1 and TRBJ2-3, is EAEVAQSPRYKITEKSQAVAFWCDPISGHATLYWYRQILGQGPELLVQFQDESVVDDSQLPKDRFSAERLKGVDSTLKIQPAELGDSAMYLCASSLVWGGTDTQYFGPGTRLTVL.

The V gene is TRBV6-6, the J gene TRBJ2-2; D is uncertain. Trimming left V 2 bases short and J 4 bases short, with 8 bases between. Germline values: CDR1 MNHNY, CDR2 SVGAGI (reference sequence). The length of the CDR3 is 14 residues. Here the CDR3 reads CASSYRLATGELFF. DNA for the CDR3: TGTGCCAGCAGTTACCGGCTCGCCACCGGGGAGCTGTTTTTT.

Points on this clone: Its ends do not fully match the called genes, so a read error is possible. The CDR3 nucleotides read TGTGCCAGCAGTTTAGGGGGATACCAAGAGACCCAGTACTTC. This translates into CASSLGGYQETQYF. The V and J genes are TRBV13 and TRBJ2-5; possibly TRBD1 for D (6 bases). The length of the CDR3 is 14 residues. Germline loops: CDR1 PRHDT, CDR2 FYEKMQ (reference sequence). The whole variable domain, filled in from reference TRBV13 and TRBJ2-5, reads AAGVIQSPRHLIKEKRETATLKCYPIPRHDTVYWYQQGPGQDPQFLISFYEKMQSDKGSIPDRFSAQQFSDYHSELNMSSLELGDSALYFCASSLGGYQETQYFGPGTRLLVL.

The V call is TRBV5-4, the J call TRBJ2-2; 8 bases agree with TRBD1. The trim removed 4 bases at V and 3 bases at J, leaving 5 bases unmatched. Germline CDR1 SGHNT, CDR2 YYREEE (reference sequence). This CDR3 has 15 residues. The CDR3 is CASSKTGGDTGELFF. As DNA, the CDR3 is TGTGCCAGCAGCAAAACAGGGGGAGACACCGGGGAGCTGTTTTTT. The entire variable domain, with the rest obtained from reference TRBV5-4 and TRBJ2-2, is as follows: ETGVTQSPTHLIKTRGQQVTLRCSSQSGHNTVSWYQQALGQGPQFIFQYYREEENGRGNFPPRFSGLQFPNYSSELNVNALELDDSALYLCASSKTGGDTGELFFGEGSRLTVL.

V and J are TRBV30 and TRBJ2-1; D not resolved. Germline CDR1 and CDR2: GTSNPN and SVGIG (reference sequence). Trimming took 0 bases from V and 7 from J, leaving 7 bases between them. The CDR3 is 12 residues long. DNA of the CDR3: TGTGCCTGGAGTGTGCTGGGGAATGAGCAGTTCTTC. Translating gives CAWSVLGNEQFF.

This clone appeared a few times. The chain combines TRBV4-2 with TRBJ1-1, with D unresolved. From germline, CDR1 is LGHNA and CDR2 YNFKEQ. V was cut by 3 bases and J by 4 bases, with 18 bases left in between. The CDR3 sequence is 16 residues long. For the CDR3, the DNA is TGTGCCAGCAGCCAGCATTGGCCCACAGTGAGCACTGAAGCTTTCTTT. Its translation is CASSQHWPTVSTEAFF.

The chain has TRBV7-2 and TRBJ2-5, with 11 nucleotides matching TRBD2. Germline CDR1 and CDR2: SGHTA and FQGNSA. With V trimmed by 1 base and J by 5 bases, 9 bases remained unmatched. The CDR3 runs 17 residues. The CDR3 protein is CASSLVGLAVSGETQYF. CDR3 nucleotide sequence: TGTGCCAGCAGCTTAGTGGGACTAGCGGTCTCGGGGGAGACCCAGTACTTC.

The chain uses TRBV11-2 and TRBJ1-2; TRBD1 matches at 7 bases. Germline CDR1 SGHAT, CDR2 FQNNGV. This CDR3 region has 17 residues. The V and J ends lost 3 bases and 4 bases, in that order; junction bases with no gene match: 14. The CDR3 region is CASSFSETGTSSYGYTF. Written as DNA, the CDR3 is TGTGCCAGCAGCTTCTCCGAGACAGGGACTTCCAGCTATGGCTACACCTTC.

V and J are TRBV11-3 and TRBJ2-1; D is undetermined. Germline V CDR1 and CDR2: SGHNT, YENEEA. The CDR3 runs to 15 residues. V lost 2 bases and J 0 bases, leaving 8 bases between the germline ends. Here the CDR3 reads CASSLTFSSYNEQFF. CDR3 in DNA: TGTGCCAGCAGCTTAACGTTTAGCTCCTACAATGAGCAGTTCTTC.

The chain's CDR3 is CASSVPSYEQYF. Here the CDR3 DNA reads TGTGCCAGCAGTGTTCCATCCTACGAGCAGTACTTC. The rearrangement joins TRBV25-1 to TRBJ2-7; D unclear. Per the germline V gene, CDR1 is MGHDK and CDR2 is SYGVNS. Trimming removed 4 bases at V and 1 base at J, with 5 bases between. The CDR3 runs to 12 residues.

The rearrangement uses TRBV30 and TRBJ2-5; D not certain. The CDR3 loop spans 12 amino acids. Trimming took off 2 bases at V and 2 bases at J, with 6 bases between the two ends. Germline V gene sequence: CDR1 GTSNPN, CDR2 SVGIG (reference sequence). The CDR3 nucleotides are TGTGCCTGGAGTAGTCAGCAAGAGACCCAGTACTTC. This codes for CAWSSQQETQYF.

This chain uses TRBV19 with TRBJ1-2; the D gene is possibly TRBD1 (5 bases). Deletions cut 7 bases from V and 6 bases from J, with 18 bases between. The V gene's germline CDR1 is LNHDA and CDR2 SQIVND (reference sequence). The CDR3 totals 14 residues. Here the CDR3 reads CASKDTYWDDGYTF. Here the CDR3 DNA reads TGTGCCAGTAAGGACACTTATTGGGACGATGGCTACACCTTC.

V is TRBV2 and J is TRBJ2-7; 8 bases map to TRBD1. This CDR3 has 13 amino acids. V dropped 5 bases and J dropped 1; count of bases not matched to a gene: 1. Germline CDR1 and CDR2: SNHLY and FYNNEI. The CDR3 spells CASSQGASYEQYF. CDR3 in DNA: TGTGCCAGCAGTCAGGGGGCTTCCTACGAGCAGTACTTC.

This clone occurred a few times. The CDR3 nucleotides are TGCAGCGTTTTCTCGATTTCGGACAGGGGCACCTACAATGAGCAGTTCTTC. Residues: CSVFSISDRGTYNEQFF. The chain joins TRBV29-1 to TRBJ2-1, with 9 bases that match TRBD1. The CDR3 is made up of 17 amino acids. Germline trimming cut 5 bases from V and 2 bases from J; bases unmatched to any gene: 13. From germline, CDR1 is SQVTM and CDR2 ANQGSEA.

This clone rates as large. This chain links TRBV5-1 with TRBJ1-1; D is uncertain. CDR1 and CDR2 (germline): SGHRS, YFSETQ. V dropped 4 bases and J dropped 4 bases, with 11 bases sitting between them. The CDR3 runs 13 residues. This chain's CDR3 is CASSPWTVTEAFF. CDR3 bases: TGCGCCAGCAGCCCTTGGACGGTCACTGAAGCTTTCTTT. The full variable domain, its missing parts supplied by reference TRBV5-1 and TRBJ1-1, is KAGVTQTPRYLIKTRGQQVTLSCSPISGHRSVSWYQQTPGQGLQFLFEYFSETQRNKGNFPGRFSGRQFSNSRSEMNVSTLELGDSALYLCASSPWTVTEAFFGQGTRLTVV.

The chain combines TRBV7-8 with TRBJ1-2, with D possibly TRBD1 on 5 matching bases. Per germline, CDR1 SGHVS and CDR2 FQNEAQ. The germline V and J ends were trimmed by 5 bases and 3 bases, with 16 bases remaining between them. This CDR3 region has 15 residues. The CDR3 here is CASSAETVLYYGYTF. The CDR3 coding sequence is TGTGCCAGCAGCGCCGAGACAGTCCTCTACTATGGCTACACCTTC.

V and J are TRBV9 and TRBJ2-3; D is unclear. Germline loops: CDR1 SGDLS, CDR2 YYNGEE. The CDR3 is 16 amino acids. V dropped 3 bases and J dropped 2 bases, with 16 bases sitting between them. The CDR3 sequence: CASSDDPQKLTDTQYF. In DNA form, the CDR3 reads TGTGCCAGCAGCGATGACCCCCAAAAACTCACAGATACGCAGTATTTT.

The chain is built from TRBV11-3 and TRBJ1-2; D gene uncertain. V lost 5 bases to trimming and J lost 6 bases, with 16 bases between them. The V gene's germline CDR1 is SGHNT and CDR2 YENEEA. This CDR3 contains 14 residues. CDR3 region: CASSRDTGSDGYTF. In DNA, the CDR3 is TGTGCCAGCAGCCGAGACACCGGATCTGATGGCTACACCTTC.

The chain carries TRBV2 and TRBJ1-1; D is ambiguous. This CDR3 contains 13 residues. Germline V gives CDR1 SNHLY, CDR2 FYNNEI. V was trimmed by 6 bases and J by 5 bases, leaving 13 bases between them. The CDR3, as DNA: TGTGCCAGCAGCCTCAGTAGTGAAACTGAAGCTTTCTTT. Encoded protein: CASSLSSETEAFF.

This rearrangement joins TRBV7-8 to TRBJ2-3; 9 bases match TRBD2. The CDR3 runs 16 residues. Per the germline V gene, CDR1 is SGHVS and CDR2 is FQNEAQ. The V and J ends lost 1 base and 2 bases, in that order; junction bases with no gene match: 4. For the CDR3, the DNA is TGTGCCAGCAGCTTAGGGCTAGCGGGGTACACAGATACGCAGTATTTT. This encodes CASSLGLAGYTDTQYF.

The gene calls are TRBV7-9 and TRBJ2-3; 7 bases are shared with TRBD2. J gave up 2 bases and V 4 bases, and 6 bases lay outside the gene matches. The CDR3 is 15 residues long. Germline CDR1 reads SEHNR; CDR2 reads FQNEAQ (reference sequence). Written as DNA, the CDR3 is TGTGCCAGCAGCTCCAGCGGGGCCTACACAGATACGCAGTATTTT. This sequence encodes CASSSSGAYTDTQYF.

The chain links TRBV7-9 to TRBJ2-5, with 7 bases aligning to TRBD2. CDR1 is SEHNR, CDR2 FQNEAQ, per germline (reference sequence). J was trimmed by 5 bases and V by 5 bases; bases with no gene match: 11. The CDR3 runs 15 residues. CDR3 DNA: TGTGCCAGCAGCGCCTCGGGACTAAGTAGGGAGACCCAGTACTTC. Translated: CASSASGLSRETQYF.

This clone was found once. The rearrangement joins TRBV5-1 to TRBJ2-3; D ambiguous. The CDR3 is 13 residues long. The germline V gene has CDR1 SGHRS and CDR2 YFSETQ. V lost 0 bases and J 5 bases, leaving 7 bases between the germline ends. DNA of the CDR3: TGCGCCAGCAGCTTGGAGTGGGAAGATACGCAGTATTTT. It translates to CASSLEWEDTQYF.

In DNA form, the CDR3 reads TGTGCCAGCAGTGAACAGGGGGCCGACGAGCAGTACTTC. As protein: CASSEQGADEQYF. V is TRBV25-1 and J is TRBJ2-7; 8 nucleotides line up with TRBD1. V shed 2 bases and J 5 bases; nucleotides not matched to a gene: 2. From germline, CDR1 is MGHDK and CDR2 SYGVNS. The CDR3 spans 13 residues.

In its sample, this clone was seen once. The genes are TRBV9 and TRBJ1-2; a possible D gene is TRBD1 (5 bases). The CDR3 covers 12 residues. The germline V and J ends were trimmed by 3 bases and 4 bases, with 7 bases remaining between them. Germline assignment: CDR1 SGDLS and CDR2 YYNGEE. The CDR3 spells CASSEGTYGYTF. Written as DNA, the CDR3 is TGTGCCAGCAGCGAGGGGACCTATGGCTACACCTTC.

The chain carries TRBV6-5 and TRBJ1-1; 7 positions match TRBD1. Germline V gene data show CDR1 as MNHEY and CDR2 as SVGAGI. Trimming cost V 4 bases and J 4 bases; bases outside gene matches: 9. The CDR3 is 15 residues long. The CDR3 DNA follows: TGTGCCAGCAGTTTTGGACAGGTGGGAATCACTGAAGCTTTCTTT. As protein: CASSFGQVGITEAFF.

This clone showed up just a few times. The genes are TRBV9 and TRBJ2-1; the match to TRBD2 covers 11 bases. Looked up from germline, CDR1 is SGDLS and CDR2 is YYNGEE. The length of the CDR3 is 16 residues. Trimming at V came to 3 bases and at J to 9 bases, leaving 11 bases not matched to a gene. In DNA, the CDR3 is TGTGCCAGCAGCGAGGGGCCGACTAGCGGGGAGGGTGAGCAGTTCTTC. This sequence encodes CASSEGPTSGEGEQFF.

The chain joins TRBV10-3 to TRBJ1-1, with TRBD1 identical over 9 bases. Germline loops: CDR1 ENHRY, CDR2 SYGVKD. The V gene end was trimmed by 4 bases and the J gene end by 8 bases; junction bases not matched to a gene: 17. The CDR3 runs 17 residues. The CDR3 DNA reads TGTGCCATCAGTGGGGTCCCGGGACAGGGAAGAGGAACCGAAGCTTTCTTT. It codes for CAISGVPGQGRGTEAFF.

This sequence joins TRBV4-2 and TRBJ1-2; the D is unclear. The CDR3 sequence is 14 residues long. V gave up 0 bases and J gave up 4 bases, with 9 bases separating them. The V gene's germline CDR1 is LGHNA and CDR2 YNFKEQ. CDR3 nucleotide sequence: TGTGCCAGCAGCCAAGATTTGGGATCCTATGGCTACACCTTC. Protein: CASSQDLGSYGYTF.